This TCR beta chain was recorded in a study of blood T cell repertoires in COVID-19. The V gene's germline CDR1 is MDHEN and CDR2 SYDVKM. The CDR3 contains 12 residues. Trimming removed 6 bases at V and 3 bases at J, with 6 bases between. Sequencing was performed with immunoSEQ multiplex PCR; in TCRdb, only in-frame clones are kept and a portion is missing. Seen here are about 62,000 clones, 85% to 90% observed once, and the top ten hold roughly 18%. V gene TRBV28 combines with J gene TRBJ1-5; D ambiguous. Sequenced sample: peripheral blood. The clonotype was recovered from a woman aged 55-69 years with COVID-19, enrolled during active disease. The CDR3 bases are TGTGCCAGCAGCTCCCTCAATCAGCCCCAGCATTTT. This sequence encodes CASSSLNQPQHF.